The clone carrying this T cell receptor beta chain was seen only a few times. The authors reverse transcribed all of the isolated RNA, so sequencing captured expressed TCRB transcripts. Using immunoSEQ multiplex PCR, the repertoire was profiled, and TCRdb retains in-frame clones only, with some absent. The sample consists of some 200,000 clones, roughly a tenth of them appearing once. The germline V gene has CDR1 SGHRS and CDR2 YFSETQ. CDR3 length: 14 amino acids. The V end was cut by 0 bases, the J end by 4 bases, with 9 bases between. The data were obtained in a study of beta chain features in type 1 diabetes.

Sequenced input: central memory CD4+ T cells from blood. The rearrangement uses TRBV5-1 and TRBJ2-3; the D gene is possibly TRBD1 (6 bases). This TCR was sampled from a man younger than 35 in good health. CDR3 nucleotides: TGCGCCAGCAGCTTGGGACAGGTATCAGATACGCAGTATTTT. This gives the protein CASSLGQVSDTQYF.